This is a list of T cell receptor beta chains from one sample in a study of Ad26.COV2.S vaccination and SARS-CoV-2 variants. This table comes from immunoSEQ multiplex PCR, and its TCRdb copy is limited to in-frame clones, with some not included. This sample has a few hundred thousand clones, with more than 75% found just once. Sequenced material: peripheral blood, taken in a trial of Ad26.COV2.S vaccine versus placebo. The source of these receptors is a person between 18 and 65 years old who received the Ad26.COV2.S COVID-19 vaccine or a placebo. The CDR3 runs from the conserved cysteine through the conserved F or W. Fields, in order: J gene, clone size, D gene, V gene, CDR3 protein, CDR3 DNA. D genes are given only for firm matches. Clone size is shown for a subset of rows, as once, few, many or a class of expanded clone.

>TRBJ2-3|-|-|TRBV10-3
CAISAPQGRDGWGDTQYF
TGTGCCATCAGTGCCCCCCAAGGGCGGGACGGCTGGGGGGATACGCAGTATTTT
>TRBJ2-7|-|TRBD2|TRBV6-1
CASGEGLAYYEQYF
TGTGCCAGCGGTGAGGGACTAGCGTATTACGAGCAGTACTTC
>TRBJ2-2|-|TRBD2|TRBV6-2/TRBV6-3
CASSYGEAGASPPELFF
TGTGCCAGCAGTTATGGCGAAGCGGGGGCTTCACCTCCGGAGCTGTTTTTT
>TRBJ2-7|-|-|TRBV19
CASSIHLGPKGGGEQYF
TGTGCCAGTAGTATTCATTTGGGACCTAAAGGCGGTGGCGAGCAGTACTTC
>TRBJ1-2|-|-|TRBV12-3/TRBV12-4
CASSADRSQGYTF
TGTGCCAGCAGTGCGGACAGATCTCAGGGCTACACCTTC
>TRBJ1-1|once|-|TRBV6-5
CASMWGDTEAFF
TGTGCCAGCATGTGGGGGGACACTGAAGCTTTCTTT
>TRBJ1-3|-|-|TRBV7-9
CASSQTVGTGNTIYF
TGTGCCAGCAGCCAGACGGTTGGCACTGGAAACACCATATATTTT
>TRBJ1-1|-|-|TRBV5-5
CASSWGPALNTEAFF
TGTGCCAGCAGCTGGGGGCCAGCCTTGAACACTGAAGCTTTCTTT
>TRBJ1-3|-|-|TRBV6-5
CASSRGQRIHF
TGTGCCAGCAGTCGGGGGCAGCGAATACATTTT
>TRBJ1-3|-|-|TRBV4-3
CASSEMVLFEGSSGNTIYF
TGCGCCAGCAGCGAAATGGTGTTATTTGAAGGTAGCTCTGGAAACACCATATATTTT
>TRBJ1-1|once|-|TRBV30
CAWSATGNTEAFF
TGTGCCTGGAGTGCGACAGGAAATACTGAAGCTTTCTTT
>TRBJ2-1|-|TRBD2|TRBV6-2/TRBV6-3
CASSYHGGGPNEQFF
TGTGCCAGCAGTTACCACGGGGGGGGCCCCAATGAGCAGTTCTTC
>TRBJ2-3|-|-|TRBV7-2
CASSPPPVGGYTDTQYF
TGTGCCAGCAGCCCACCTCCTGTCGGGGGCTACACAGATACGCAGTATTTT
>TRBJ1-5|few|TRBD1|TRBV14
CASSPGQGANQPQHF
TGTGCCAGCAGCCCGGGACAGGGAGCCAATCAGCCCCAGCATTTT
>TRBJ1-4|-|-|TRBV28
CASSPRQRANEKLFF
TGTGCCAGCAGTCCCCGACAGCGGGCTAATGAAAAACTGTTTTTT
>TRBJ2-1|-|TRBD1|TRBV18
CASSPRAQGSNEQFF
TGTGCCAGCTCACCACGTGCACAGGGGAGCAATGAGCAGTTCTTC
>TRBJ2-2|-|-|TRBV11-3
CASSLEGNTGELFF
TGTGCCAGCAGCTTAGAGGGGAACACCGGGGAGCTGTTTTTT